This T cell receptor beta chain was found in a study of T-cell memory formation after mild COVID-19. Study information: TCR clusters mostly belonged to single donors.

Study outcomes and limitations: Specificity for SARS-CoV-2 was not confirmed among the second-wave clones peaking on day 37. Day 15 to 85 contracting clones showed balanced CD4/CD8; later expanders leaned CD4+. Certain responding clones were present in pre-infection memory, suggesting participation of cross-reactive memory.

TCRdb re-called the 5' RACE reads through MiXCR, storing one row per CDR3 protein. The top ten clones hold around 11% of a sample with about 160,000 distinct CDR3 sequences, around 30% of them seen once. This clonotype turned up a few times. Its antigen remains unknown. The sequence derives from an adult woman who had mild COVID-19 (a few samples of this study predate the infection). Cell type and time point are not known. The sample consisted of PBMCs or a T cell subset sorted from them (not recorded which).

In nucleotides, the CDR3 is TGTGCCAGCATTAAAGCGGGAGGAGGAGAGACCCAGTACTTC. Translation gives CASIKAGGGETQYF. The chain recombines TRBV6-6 with TRBJ2-5, with 9 bases identical to TRBD2. The V gene end was trimmed by 7 bases and the J gene end by 4 bases; junction bases not matched to a gene: 7. Germline values: CDR1 MNHNY, CDR2 SVGAGI (reference sequence). The CDR3 totals 14 residues.